Below, 16 T cell receptor beta chains from the same sample are listed, as sequenced in a study of blood T cells in healthy people across ages. Primers used in a second PCR of about 7 to 12 cycles were a sample-barcoded 5' primer and a J-beta primer mix. Using its own MiXCR run on the 5' RACE reads, TCRdb lists one record per CDR3 protein. Of roughly 1.4 million distinct CDR3 sequences listed, approximately 59% are singletons. Sequencing was performed on blood. The receptors stem from a man younger than 30 in good health.

This sequence joins TRBV11-2 and TRBJ2-1; D perhaps matches TRBD2 (6 bases). Germline values: CDR1 SGHAT, CDR2 FQNNGV. The CDR3 loop spans 12 amino acids. The V end was cut by 6 bases, the J end by 10 bases, with 13 bases between. CDR3 sequence (DNA): TGTGCCAGCAGTCCGGGACTCCTCGAGCAGTTCTTC. Amino acid sequence: CASSPGLLEQFF.

The chain uses TRBV3-1 and TRBJ1-2, with D possibly being TRBD1 (5 bases). Trimming took 0 bases from V and 7 from J, leaving 18 bases between them. The CDR3 runs to 16 residues. The V gene's germline CDR1 is LGHDT and CDR2 YNNKEL (reference sequence). CDR3 amino acids: CASSQDYTGPSGGYTF. In nucleotides, the CDR3 is TGTGCCAGCAGCCAAGATTACACGGGACCGTCGGGTGGCTACACCTTC.

The chain combines TRBV20-1 with TRBJ2-7; possible D gene TRBD2, 6 bases. Germline CDR1 reads DFQATT; CDR2 reads SNEGSKA (reference sequence). The CDR3 has 13 residues. Trimming removed 5 bases from V and 2 bases from J, with 13 bases in between. The chain's CDR3 is CSAPQRATYEQYF. DNA for the CDR3: TGCAGTGCTCCACAGCGGGCAACCTACGAGCAGTACTTC.

The chain couples TRBV4-2 to TRBJ2-7, with D maybe TRBD1 (5 bases). The length of the CDR3 is 15 residues. V was clipped by 1 base and J by 1 base, with 11 bases between them. Germline CDR1 is LGHNA and CDR2 is YNFKEQ. CDR3 sequence reads: CASSQGGQGSYEQYF. CDR3 bases: TGTGCCAGCAGCCAAGGTGGGCAGGGTTCCTACGAGCAGTACTTC.

A single count supports this clonotype. The genes are TRBV6-6 and TRBJ2-7; tentatively, D is TRBD1 or TRBD2 (6 bases each). The germline V and J ends were trimmed by 2 bases and 10 bases, with 9 bases remaining between them. The CDR3 runs to 11 residues. Germline V lookup: CDR1 MNHNY, CDR2 SVGAGI (reference sequence). CDR3 sequence: CASSYGGPQYF. As DNA, the CDR3 is TGTGCCAGCAGTTACGGGGGGCCCCAGTACTTC.

The chain combines TRBV10-3 with TRBJ2-7; 11 positions match TRBD2. This CDR3 comprises 14 residues. Per the germline V gene, CDR1 is ENHRY and CDR2 is SYGVKD. V lost 3 bases to trimming and J lost 5 bases; unmatched junction nucleotides: 3. The CDR3 sequence: CAISDPSGGNEQYF. CDR3 DNA sequence: TGTGCCATCAGTGACCCTAGCGGGGGGAACGAGCAGTACTTC.

This rearrangement joins TRBV7-9 to TRBJ2-7; D is unclear. The length of the CDR3 is 12 residues. V was cut by 5 bases and J by 7 bases, with 12 bases left in between. Germline V lookup: CDR1 SEHNR, CDR2 FQNEAQ (reference sequence). DNA of the CDR3: TGTGCCAGCAGCCTTGGTCGGTTTGAGCAGTACTTC. This codes for CASSLGRFEQYF.

The genes are TRBV20-1 and TRBJ2-7, with TRBD2 matching 14 bases. J was trimmed by 2 bases and V by 3 bases; bases with no gene match: 3. In germline, CDR1 is DFQATT, CDR2 SNEGSKA (reference sequence). CDR3 size: 15 residues. The CDR3 sequence: CSARRTSGRPYEQYF. The CDR3 region has the DNA TGCAGTGCTAGGAGGACTAGCGGGAGGCCCTACGAGCAGTACTTC.

The rearrangement uses TRBV5-1 and TRBJ2-3; D possibly corresponds to TRBD2 (6 bases). Deletions cut 2 bases from V and 6 bases from J, with 19 bases between. Germline V gene sequence: CDR1 SGHRS, CDR2 YFSETQ. The CDR3 extends over 16 amino acids. The CDR3 DNA sequence: TGCGCCAGCAGCTTTTCAGCAGGAGGGCCTCCCGATACGCAGTATTTT. This sequence encodes CASSFSAGGPPDTQYF.

The rearrangement joins TRBV29-1 to TRBJ2-1, with TRBD1 matching over 7 bases. Germline CDR1 SQVTM, CDR2 ANQGSEA. The CDR3 spans 12 residues. The V and J ends lost 4 bases and 7 bases, in that order; junction bases with no gene match: 4. This CDR3 is CSVGQGDNEQFF. The CDR3 DNA is TGCAGCGTTGGACAGGGCGATAATGAGCAGTTCTTC.

The chain joins TRBV2 to TRBJ1-2; D is undetermined. The CDR3 sequence is 12 residues long. The V end was cut by 3 bases, the J end by 7 bases, with 9 bases between. The germline CDR1 and CDR2 sequences are SNHLY and FYNNEI. CDR3 sequence (DNA): TGTGCCAGCAGTGACGAGGGCGGTGGCTACACCTTC. Amino acid sequence: CASSDEGGGYTF. Combining the CDR3 with reference TRBV2 and TRBJ1-2 gives the whole variable domain EPEVTQTPSHQVTQMGQEVILRCVPISNHLYFYWYRQILGQKVEFLVSFYNNEISEKSEIFDDQFSVERPDGSNFTLKIRSTKLEDSAMYFCASSDEGGGYTFGSGTRLTVV.

This clonotype was seen a few times. This sequence joins TRBV29-1 and TRBJ1-2, with 7 bases lining up with TRBD1. The CDR3 runs 12 residues. Germline CDR1 reads SQVTM; CDR2 reads ANQGSEA. The junction had 7 bases not matched to a gene; V was cut back by 6 bases and J by 6 bases. CDR3 DNA: TGCAGCGTCGGGGACAGTTACAATGGCTACACCTTC. It codes for CSVGDSYNGYTF.

This clonotype has just a few counts. This chain joins TRBV24-1 and TRBJ2-1, with D maybe TRBD2 (5 bases). The CDR3 covers 12 residues. Germline V gives CDR1 KGHDR, CDR2 SFDVKD. Between the trimmed V and J ends, which lost 3 bases and 9 bases, there was a span of 8 bases. The CDR3 region has the DNA TGTGCCACCAGTGATCCCGGGGTTGAGCAGTTCTTC. Its protein product is CATSDPGVEQFF.

The chain couples TRBV7-2 to TRBJ2-5; D uncertain. CDR3 length: 15 residues. V was pared by 1 base and J by 3 bases, with 12 bases between. Germline loops: CDR1 SGHTA, CDR2 FQGNSA. CDR3 bases: TGTGCCAGCAGCTTAGGACCAATCTTTAAAGAGACCCAGTACTTC. Encoded protein: CASSLGPIFKETQYF.

With regard to this clonotype: Compared with germline, one end of the junction differs, possibly owing to a read error. This chain joins TRBV27 and TRBJ2-7; D tentatively reads TRBD1 or TRBD2 (6 bases each). Germline V gene data show CDR1 as MNHEY and CDR2 as SMNVEV (reference sequence). CDR3 size: 15 residues. The CDR3 reads CSSSLRPGRGGEQYF. The CDR3 DNA reads TGTTCCAGCAGTTTACGGCCGGGCAGGGGAGGCGAGCAGTACTTC.

This clonotype was detected only a few times. The CDR3 DNA is TGTGCCAGCAGCCAAAGCTCGGGGCAGGTCTCCTACGAGCAGTACTTC. It translates to CASSQSSGQVSYEQYF. V gene TRBV3-1 combines with J gene TRBJ2-7, with D perhaps TRBD1 or TRBD2 (5 bases each). There are 16 residues in the CDR3. V lost 2 bases, J lost 0 bases, and 14 bases lay in between. CDR1 LGHDT and CDR2 YNNKEL come from the germline V gene (reference sequence).